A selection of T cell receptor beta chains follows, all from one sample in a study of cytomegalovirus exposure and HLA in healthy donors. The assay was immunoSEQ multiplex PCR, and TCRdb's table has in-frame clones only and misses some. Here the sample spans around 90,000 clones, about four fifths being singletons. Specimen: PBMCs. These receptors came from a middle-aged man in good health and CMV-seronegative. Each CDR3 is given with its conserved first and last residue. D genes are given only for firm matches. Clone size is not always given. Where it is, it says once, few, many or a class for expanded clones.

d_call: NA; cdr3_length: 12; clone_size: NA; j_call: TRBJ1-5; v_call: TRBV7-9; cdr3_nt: TGTTCCAGCAGCTTATCGGATCAGCCCCAGCATTTT; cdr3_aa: CSSSLSDQPQHF
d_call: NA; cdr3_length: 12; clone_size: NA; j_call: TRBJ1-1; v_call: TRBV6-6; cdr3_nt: TGTGCCAGCAACCACGGGGGCACTGAAGCTTTCTTT; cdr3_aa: CASNHGGTEAFF
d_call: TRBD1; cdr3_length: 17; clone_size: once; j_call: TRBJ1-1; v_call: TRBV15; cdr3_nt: TGTGCCACCAGCAGTTTCCGGGACAGGGGGCGAGGGGGTGAAGCTTTCTTT; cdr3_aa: CATSSFRDRGRGGEAFF
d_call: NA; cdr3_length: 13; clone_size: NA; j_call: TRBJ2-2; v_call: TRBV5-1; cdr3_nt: TGCGCCAGCAGCCAAGTAGGAGGCGGGGAGCTGTTTTTT; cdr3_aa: CASSQVGGGELFF
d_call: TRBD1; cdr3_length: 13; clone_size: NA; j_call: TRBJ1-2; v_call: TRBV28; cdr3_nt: TGTGCCAGCAGCCAACAGGGGGCAGGTGGCTACACCTTC; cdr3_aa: CASSQQGAGGYTF
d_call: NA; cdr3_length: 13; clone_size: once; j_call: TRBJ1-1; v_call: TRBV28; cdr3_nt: TGTGCCAGCAGTTTAAGGGAGGGGACTGAAGCTTTCTTT; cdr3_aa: CASSLREGTEAFF
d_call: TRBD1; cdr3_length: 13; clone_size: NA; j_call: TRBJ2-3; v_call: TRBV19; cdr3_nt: TGTGCCAGTAAACAGGGGCGCACAGATACGCAGTATTTT; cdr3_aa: CASKQGRTDTQYF
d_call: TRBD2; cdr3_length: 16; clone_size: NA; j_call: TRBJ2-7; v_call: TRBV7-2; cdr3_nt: TGTGCCAGCACCATTACGGGGCTAGCGGGAGCCTACGAGCAGTACTTC; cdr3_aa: CASTITGLAGAYEQYF
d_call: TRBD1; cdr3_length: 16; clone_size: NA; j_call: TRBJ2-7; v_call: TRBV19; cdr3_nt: TGTGCCAGTAGTTTTCACCCGGGACAGGGGCCCCACGAGCAGTACTTC; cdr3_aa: CASSFHPGQGPHEQYF
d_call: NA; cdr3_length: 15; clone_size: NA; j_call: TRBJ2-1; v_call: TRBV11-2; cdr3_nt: TGTGCCAGCAGCTTACAGGCGAGGAGGTACAATGAGCAGTTCTTC; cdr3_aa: CASSLQARRYNEQFF
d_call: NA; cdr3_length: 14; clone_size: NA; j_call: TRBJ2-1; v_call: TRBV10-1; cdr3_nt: TGCGCCAGCAGTGAGTCCGGCTCCTACAATGAGCAGTTCTTC; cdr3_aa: CASSESGSYNEQFF
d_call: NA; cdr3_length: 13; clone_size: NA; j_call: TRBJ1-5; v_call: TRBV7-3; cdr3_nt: TGTGCCAGCAGCTTAACCCCGGGACAGCCCCAGCATTTT; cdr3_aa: CASSLTPGQPQHF
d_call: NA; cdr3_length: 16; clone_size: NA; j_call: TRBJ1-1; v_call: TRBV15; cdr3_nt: TGTGCCACCAGCAGAGATACAGGGAGTAGGAACACTGAAGCTTTCTTT; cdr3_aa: CATSRDTGSRNTEAFF
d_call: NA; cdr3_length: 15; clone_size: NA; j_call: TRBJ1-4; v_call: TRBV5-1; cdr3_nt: TGCGCCAGCAGCTTGGGGGGGCGTAAGGATGAAAAACTGTTTTTT; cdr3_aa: CASSLGGRKDEKLFF
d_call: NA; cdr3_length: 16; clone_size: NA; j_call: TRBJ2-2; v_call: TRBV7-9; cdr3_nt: TGTTCCAGCAGCCCGCAAGAGGTACATGGGACCGGGGAGCTGTTTTTT; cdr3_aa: CSSSPQEVHGTGELFF
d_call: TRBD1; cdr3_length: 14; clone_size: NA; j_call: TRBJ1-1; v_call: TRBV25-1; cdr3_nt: TGTGCCAGCATCGCCCGAGGGACAGCCCCTGAAGCTTTCTTT; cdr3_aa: CASIARGTAPEAFF
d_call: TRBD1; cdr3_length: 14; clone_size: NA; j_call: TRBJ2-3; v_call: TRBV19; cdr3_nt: TGTGCCAGCTCCGCCGGGACAGGGCCAGATACGCAGTATTTT; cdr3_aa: CASSAGTGPDTQYF
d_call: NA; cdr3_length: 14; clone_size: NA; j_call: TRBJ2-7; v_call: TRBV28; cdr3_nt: TGTGCCAGCAGTCGGGACTTAGGGACCTACGAGCAGTACTTC; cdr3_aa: CASSRDLGTYEQYF
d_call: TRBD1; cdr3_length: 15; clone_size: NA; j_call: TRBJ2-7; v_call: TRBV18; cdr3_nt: TGTGCCAGCTCACCACGGACAGGGGATTCTTTTAAACTGTACTTC; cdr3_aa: CASSPRTGDSFKLYF
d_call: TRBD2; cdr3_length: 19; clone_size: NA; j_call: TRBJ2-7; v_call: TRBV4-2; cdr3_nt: TGTGCCAGCAGCTCACCCCCGGGACAGGGACTAGCGGGAGCCTACGAGCAGTACTTC; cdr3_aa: CASSSPPGQGLAGAYEQYF
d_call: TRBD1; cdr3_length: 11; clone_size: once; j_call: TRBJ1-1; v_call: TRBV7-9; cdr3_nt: TGTTCCAGCAGCTTACAGGGGGAAGCTTTCTTT; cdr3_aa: CSSSLQGEAFF